The T cell receptor beta chain under discussion was sequenced for a study of patients and donors after allogeneic stem cell transplantation. TCRdb fed the RT-PCR reads into MiXCR, producing one record per CDR3 protein. The sample has about 40,000 distinct CDR3 sequences, more than 30% seen once. Germline V gene sequence: CDR1 SGHTA, CDR2 FQGTGA. The trim removed 0 bases at V and 6 bases at J, leaving 7 bases unmatched. CDR3 length equals 17 residues. This clonotype was obtained from a human donor who was either an allogeneic HSCT recipient or a stem cell or donor lymphocyte infusion donor (not recorded which). It is not recorded whose cells these are; they may come from a transplant donor. The chain employs TRBV7-3 and TRBJ2-2, with 10 bases that match TRBD1. The sequencing sample was made of blood, either unsorted or a sorted T cell fraction (not recorded which). DNA of the CDR3: TGTGCCAGCAGCTTAACAGCCGACAGGGGGCGATCCGGGGAGCTGTTTTTT. Its translation is CASSLTADRGRSGELFF.